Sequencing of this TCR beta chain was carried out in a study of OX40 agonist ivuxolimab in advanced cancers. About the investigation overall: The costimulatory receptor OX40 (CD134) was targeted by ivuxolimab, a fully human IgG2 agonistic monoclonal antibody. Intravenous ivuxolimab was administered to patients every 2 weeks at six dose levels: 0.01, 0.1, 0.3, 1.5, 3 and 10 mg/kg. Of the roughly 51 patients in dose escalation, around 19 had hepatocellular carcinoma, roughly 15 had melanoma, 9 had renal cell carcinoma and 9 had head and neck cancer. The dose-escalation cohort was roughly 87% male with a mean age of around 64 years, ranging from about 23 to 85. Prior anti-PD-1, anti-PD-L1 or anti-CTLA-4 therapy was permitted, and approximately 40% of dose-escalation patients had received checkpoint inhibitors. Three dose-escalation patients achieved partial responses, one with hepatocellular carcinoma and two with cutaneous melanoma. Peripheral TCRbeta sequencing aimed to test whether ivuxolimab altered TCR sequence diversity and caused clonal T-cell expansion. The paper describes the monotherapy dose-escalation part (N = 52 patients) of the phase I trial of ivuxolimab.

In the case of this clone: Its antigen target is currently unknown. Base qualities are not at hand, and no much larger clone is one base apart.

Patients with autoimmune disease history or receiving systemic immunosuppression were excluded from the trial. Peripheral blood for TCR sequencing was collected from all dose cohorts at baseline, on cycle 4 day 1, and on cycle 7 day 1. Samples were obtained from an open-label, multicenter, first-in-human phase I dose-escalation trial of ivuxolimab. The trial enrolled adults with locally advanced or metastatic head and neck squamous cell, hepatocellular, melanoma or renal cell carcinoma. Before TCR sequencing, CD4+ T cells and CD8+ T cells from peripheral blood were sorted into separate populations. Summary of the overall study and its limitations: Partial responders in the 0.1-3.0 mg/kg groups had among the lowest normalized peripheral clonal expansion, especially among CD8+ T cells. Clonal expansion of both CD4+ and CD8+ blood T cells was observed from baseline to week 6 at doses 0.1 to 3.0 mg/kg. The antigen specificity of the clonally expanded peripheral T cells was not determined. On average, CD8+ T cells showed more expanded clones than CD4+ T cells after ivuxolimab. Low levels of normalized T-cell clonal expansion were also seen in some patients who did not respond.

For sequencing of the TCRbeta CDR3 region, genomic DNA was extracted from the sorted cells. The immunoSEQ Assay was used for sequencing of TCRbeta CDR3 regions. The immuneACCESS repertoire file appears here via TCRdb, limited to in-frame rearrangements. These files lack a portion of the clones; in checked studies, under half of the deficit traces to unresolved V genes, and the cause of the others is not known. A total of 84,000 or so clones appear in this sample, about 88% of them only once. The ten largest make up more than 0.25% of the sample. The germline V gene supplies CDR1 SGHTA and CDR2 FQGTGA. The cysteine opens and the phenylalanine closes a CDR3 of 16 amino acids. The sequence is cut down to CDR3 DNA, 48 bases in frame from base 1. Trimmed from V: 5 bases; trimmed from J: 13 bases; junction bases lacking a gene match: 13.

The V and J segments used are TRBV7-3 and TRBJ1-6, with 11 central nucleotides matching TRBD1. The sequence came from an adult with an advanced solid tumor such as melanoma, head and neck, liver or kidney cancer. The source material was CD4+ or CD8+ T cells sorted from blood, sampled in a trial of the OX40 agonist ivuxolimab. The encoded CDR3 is CASSDAPGTGGYPLHF. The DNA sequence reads TGTGCCAGCAGCGATGCCCCCGGGACAGGGGGTTACCCCCTCCACTTT. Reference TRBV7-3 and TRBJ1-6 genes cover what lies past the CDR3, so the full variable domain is GAGVSQTPSNKVTEKGKYVELRCDPISGHTALYWYRQSLGQGPEFLIYFQGTGAADDSGLPNDRFFAVRPEGSVSTLKIQRTERGDSAVYLCASSDAPGTGGYPLHFGNGTRLTVT.